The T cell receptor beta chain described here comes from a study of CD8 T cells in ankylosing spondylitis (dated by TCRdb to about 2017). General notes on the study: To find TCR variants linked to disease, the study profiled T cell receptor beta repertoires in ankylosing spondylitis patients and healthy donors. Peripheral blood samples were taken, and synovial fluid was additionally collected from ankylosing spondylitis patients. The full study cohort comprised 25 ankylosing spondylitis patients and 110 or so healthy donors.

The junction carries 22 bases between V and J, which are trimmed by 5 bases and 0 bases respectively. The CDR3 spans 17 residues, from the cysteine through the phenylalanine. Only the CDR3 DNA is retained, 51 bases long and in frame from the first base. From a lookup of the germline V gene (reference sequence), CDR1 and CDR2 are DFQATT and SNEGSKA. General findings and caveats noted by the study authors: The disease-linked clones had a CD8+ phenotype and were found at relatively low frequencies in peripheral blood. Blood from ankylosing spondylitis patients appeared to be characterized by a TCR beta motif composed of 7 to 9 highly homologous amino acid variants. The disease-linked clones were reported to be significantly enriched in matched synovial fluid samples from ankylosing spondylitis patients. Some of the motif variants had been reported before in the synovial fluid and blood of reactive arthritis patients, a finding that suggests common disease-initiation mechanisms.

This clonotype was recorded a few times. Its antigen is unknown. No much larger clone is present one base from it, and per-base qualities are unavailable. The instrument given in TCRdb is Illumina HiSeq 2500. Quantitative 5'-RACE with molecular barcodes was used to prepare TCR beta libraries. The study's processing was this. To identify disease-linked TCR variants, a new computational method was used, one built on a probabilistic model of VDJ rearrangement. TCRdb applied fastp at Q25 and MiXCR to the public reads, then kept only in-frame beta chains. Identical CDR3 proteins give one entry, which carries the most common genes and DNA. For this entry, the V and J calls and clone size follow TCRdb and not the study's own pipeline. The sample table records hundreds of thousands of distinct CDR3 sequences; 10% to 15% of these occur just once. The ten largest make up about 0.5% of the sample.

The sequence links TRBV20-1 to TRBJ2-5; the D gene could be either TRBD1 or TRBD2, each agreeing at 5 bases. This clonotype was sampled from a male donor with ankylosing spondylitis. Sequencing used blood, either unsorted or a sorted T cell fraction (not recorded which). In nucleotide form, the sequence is TGCAGTGCTCCCCCTGCCACAGGCCGAGGGGACCAAGAGACCCAGTACTTC. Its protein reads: CSAPPATGRGDQETQYF.